This TCR beta chain was retrieved from a study of human T cells and chemical hapten exposure. Unmatched junction bases numbered 11, after V lost 5 bases and J lost 10 bases. Germline CDR1 and CDR2: MNHNY and SVGAGI (reference sequence). CDR3 length: 15 residues. MiXCR was run by TCRdb on the RACE reads, yielding one entry per CDR3 protein. The data show more than 75,000 distinct CDR3 sequences, with 9.6% seen just once and more than 3% held by the top ten. The sample's time point: pre-sensitization, week 0. The treatment here: therapeutic diphenylcyclopropenone sensitization with weekly scalp DPC. This clonotype appeared a few times.

The sequences come from whole blood, collected in connection with sensitization to the hapten diphenylcyclopropenone (DPC). The receptor was isolated from a woman aged 40-49 years with alopecia areata. Some clones in this sample may be carry-over from other donors' samples. The rearrangement joins TRBV6-6 to TRBJ1-1; TRBD1 agrees at 12 bases. This CDR3 is CASSLSRDRGLGAFF. CDR3 sequence (DNA): TGTGCCAGCAGTCTCAGCCGGGACAGGGGGCTTGGAGCTTTCTTT.